This is a list of T cell receptor beta chains from one sample in a study of T cell responses to AZD1222 COVID-19 vaccine. The protocol was immunoSEQ multiplex PCR, while the TCRdb copy is restricted to in-frame clones and leaves out a portion. Among roughly 170,000 clones listed, roughly 88% were seen once. This material consisted of peripheral blood, taken on day 0 of AZD1222 vaccination. The receptors derive from an adult in good health. The CDR3 runs from the conserved cysteine through the conserved F or W. D genes are given only for firm matches. A clone size is listed for some rows: how often the clone was seen (once, few, many), or a class if it is expanded.

V	D	size	J	DNA	CDR3
TRBV30	.	few	TRBJ2-2	TGTGCCTGGAGTGTACTTCCAGGGGTCGGGGAGCTGTTTTTT	CAWSVLPGVGELFF
TRBV4-1	.	.	TRBJ1-5	TGCGCCAGCAGCCCCTTAGGACTGCCCGGGGCCCAGCATTTT	CASSPLGLPGAQHF
TRBV9	.	.	TRBJ1-3	TGTGCCAGCAGTCAGACGCCGGGGGCTAGAAACACCATATATTTT	CASSQTPGARNTIYF
TRBV4-1	.	.	TRBJ1-4	TGCGCCAGCAGCGCACCGGGATTCACTAATGAAAAACTGTTTTTT	CASSAPGFTNEKLFF
TRBV19	.	.	TRBJ2-1	TGTGCCAGTAGTATGCTAGCGAGACCCAATGAGCAGTTCTTC	CASSMLARPNEQFF
TRBV7-8	TRBD1	.	TRBJ1-5	TGTGCCAGCAGCTCCGACAGGGGGCCGCTACAGCCCCAGCATTTT	CASSSDRGPLQPQHF
TRBV6-4	.	.	TRBJ2-3	TGTGCCAGCAGCGCCGGGACTAGCACAGATACGCAGTATTTT	CASSAGTSTDTQYF
TRBV10-1	.	.	TRBJ1-5	TGCGCCAGCAGTCCGGGGTTCAATCAGCCCCAGCATTTT	CASSPGFNQPQHF
TRBV4-1	TRBD1	.	TRBJ2-7	TGCGCCAGCAGCCAAGAACAGGGGTGGGTGCAGTACTTC	CASSQEQGWVQYF
TRBV24-1	TRBD1	.	TRBJ2-3	TGTGCCACCAGTGATCTTCTTGTCCCGGGACAGGGTACGCAGTATTTT	CATSDLLVPGQGTQYF
TRBV10-1	.	.	TRBJ2-3	TGCGCCAGCGGGACGGGAAGGGATACGCAGTATTTT	CASGTGRDTQYF
TRBV5-1	.	.	TRBJ2-5	TGCGCCAGCAGCCGGGCGACAGGTAGACAAGAGACCCAGTACTTC	CASSRATGRQETQYF
TRBV4-1	TRBD1	.	TRBJ1-1	TGCGCCAGCAGCCAGATACAGGGGAAGAACACTGAAGCTTTCTTT	CASSQIQGKNTEAFF